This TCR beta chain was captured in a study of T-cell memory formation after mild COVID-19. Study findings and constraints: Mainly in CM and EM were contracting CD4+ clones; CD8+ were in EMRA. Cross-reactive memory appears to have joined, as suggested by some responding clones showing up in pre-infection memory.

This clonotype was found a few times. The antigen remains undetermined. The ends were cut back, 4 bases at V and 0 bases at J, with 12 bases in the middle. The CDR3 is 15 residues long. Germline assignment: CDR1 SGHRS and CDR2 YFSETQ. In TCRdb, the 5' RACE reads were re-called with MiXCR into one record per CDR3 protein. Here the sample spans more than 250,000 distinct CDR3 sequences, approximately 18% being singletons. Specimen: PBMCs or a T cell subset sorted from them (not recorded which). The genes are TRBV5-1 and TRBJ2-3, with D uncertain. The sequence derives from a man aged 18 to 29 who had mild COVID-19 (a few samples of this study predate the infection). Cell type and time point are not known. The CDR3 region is CASSLRPTSTDTQYF. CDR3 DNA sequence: TGCGCCAGCAGCCTCCGCCCTACTAGCACAGATACGCAGTATTTT.